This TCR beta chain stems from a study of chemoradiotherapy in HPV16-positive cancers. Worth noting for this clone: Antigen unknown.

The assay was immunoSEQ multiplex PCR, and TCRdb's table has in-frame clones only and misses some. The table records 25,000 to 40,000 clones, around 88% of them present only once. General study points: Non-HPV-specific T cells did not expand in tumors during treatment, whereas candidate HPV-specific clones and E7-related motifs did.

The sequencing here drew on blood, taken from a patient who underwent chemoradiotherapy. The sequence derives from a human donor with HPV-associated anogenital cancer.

CDR3 region: CAWSAGQGTDTQYF. The DNA of the CDR3 is TGTGCCTGGAGTGCTGGACAGGGGACAGATACGCAGTATTTT. The J gene is TRBJ2-3, the V gene TRBV30, with 9 nucleotides matching TRBD1. CDR3 length: 14 amino acids. The germline V gene encodes CDR1 GTSNPN and CDR2 SVGIG (reference sequence). V shed 1 base, J shed 3 bases, and the junction held 2 bases outside the gene matches.